The 30 T cell receptor beta chains given below trace back to one sample, sequenced in a study of blood T cell repertoires in COVID-19. Profiling relied on immunoSEQ multiplex PCR, and the TCRdb table lists in-frame clones only, not all of them. The data contain approximately 110,000 clones, roughly 84% of them singletons. Sequencing used peripheral blood. Receptors originate from a man aged 35-49 years with acute or convalescent COVID-19.

The chain is built from TRBV10-1 and TRBJ1-5, with a tentative D call TRBD1 (5 bases). The CDR3 spans 15 residues. Germline V gives CDR1 WNHNN, CDR2 SYGVQD (reference sequence). V lost 9 bases and J lost 0, with 15 bases in between. The CDR3 bases are TGCGCCAGTAATGAGGGGCAAAATAGCAATCAGCCCCAGCATTTT. Its protein product is CASNEGQNSNQPQHF.

The CDR3 spells CSARNGGFYEQYF. CDR3 nucleotides: TGCAGCGCCCGAAATGGGGGCTTCTACGAGCAGTACTTC. This chain connects TRBV29-1 to TRBJ2-7; a weak D match, TRBD1 (6 bases). The CDR3 loop spans 13 amino acids. The germline gives CDR1 SQVTM, CDR2 ANQGSEA. V dropped 7 bases and J dropped 3 bases, with 16 bases sitting between them.

The rearrangement joins TRBV19 to TRBJ2-1; tentative D call: TRBD2 (5 bases). Trimming cost V 2 bases and J 6 bases, with 8 bases left between them. Germline assignment: CDR1 LNHDA and CDR2 SQIVND (reference sequence). The length of the CDR3 is 13 residues. The CDR3 sequence is CASSISGLNEQFF. The CDR3 DNA sequence: TGTGCCAGTAGTATAAGCGGACTCAATGAGCAGTTCTTC.

This chain connects TRBV29-1 to TRBJ2-3, with D possibly TRBD2 on 5 matching bases. V lost 4 bases and J 5 bases, leaving 13 bases between the germline ends. Germline CDR1 is SQVTM and CDR2 is ANQGSEA. The CDR3 covers 13 residues. DNA for the CDR3: TGCAGCGTTGCTAGCTTAGGCGGAGATACGCAGTATTTT. It encodes CSVASLGGDTQYF.

The chain links TRBV7-3 to TRBJ2-1; 10 positions agree with TRBD2. The V gene's germline CDR1 is SGHTA and CDR2 FQGTGA. With 2 bases clipped from V and 0 bases from J, the junction kept 4 bases outside the gene matches. The CDR3 loop spans 17 amino acids. The CDR3: CASSLRTSGSSYNEQFF. CDR3 coding DNA: TGTGCCAGCAGCTTACGGACTAGCGGAAGCTCCTACAATGAGCAGTTCTTC. The variable domain in full, completed from reference TRBV7-3 and TRBJ2-1, reads GAGVSQTPSNKVTEKGKYVELRCDPISGHTALYWYRQSLGQGPEFLIYFQGTGAADDSGLPNDRFFAVRPEGSVSTLKIQRTERGDSAVYLCASSLRTSGSSYNEQFFGPGTRLTVL.

The rearrangement joins TRBV18 to TRBJ2-7; 9 bases line up with TRBD1. The CDR3 runs 16 residues. Trimming cost V 2 bases and J 5 bases; bases outside gene matches: 10. Germline values: CDR1 KGHSH, CDR2 LQKENI. The CDR3 reads CASSPTPDRGPNEQYF. CDR3 nucleotide sequence: TGTGCCAGCTCACCAACCCCGGACAGGGGTCCCAACGAGCAGTACTTC.

The CDR3 loop is CASSVGGGIYNSPLHF. For the CDR3, the DNA is TGTGCCAGCAGCGTAGGTGGAGGGATCTATAATTCACCCCTCCACTTT. The chain joins TRBV9 to TRBJ1-6; no clear D gene. The germline gives CDR1 SGDLS, CDR2 YYNGEE. This CDR3 region has 16 residues. V gave up 0 bases and J gave up 3 bases, with 10 bases separating them. Together with reference TRBV9 and TRBJ1-6, the CDR3 gives the full variable domain: DSGVTQTPKHLITATGQRVTLRCSPRSGDLSVYWYQQSLDQGLQFLIQYYNGEERAKGNILERFSAQQFPDLHSELNLSSLELGDSALYFCASSVGGGIYNSPLHFGNGTRLTVT.

The chain couples TRBV12-3 or TRBV12-4 to TRBJ1-1, with D hard to call. The CDR3 is 13 amino acids. V lost 5 bases to trimming and J lost 0 bases, with 7 bases between them. CDR3 protein: CASSQDMNTEAFF. The CDR3 DNA follows: TGTGCCAGCAGTCAGGATATGAACACTGAAGCTTTCTTT.

The J gene is TRBJ1-6, the V gene TRBV19, with D tentatively TRBD1 (6 bases). The CDR3 spans 17 residues. CDR1 is LNHDA and CDR2 is SQIVND in the germline V gene (reference sequence). Trimming removed 5 bases from V and 4 bases from J, with 18 bases in between. Here the CDR3 reads CASSSHWTGQYNSPLHF. The CDR3 nucleotides read TGTGCCAGTAGTTCTCACTGGACCGGACAGTATAATTCACCCCTCCACTTT.

This clone was seen more than once but under ten times. The chain is built from TRBV6-2 or TRBV6-3 and TRBJ2-7; TRBD1 agrees at 8 bases. Per the germline V gene, CDR1 is MNHEY and CDR2 is SVGEGT. This CDR3 has 15 residues. The junction had 8 bases not matched to a gene; V was cut back by 2 bases and J by 5 bases. CDR3 sequence (DNA): TGTGCCAGCAGTTACCCCGCCAGGGGGCAGAACGAGCAGTACTTC. Translated, it gives CASSYPARGQNEQYF.

The chain links TRBV9 to TRBJ2-6; D is unresolved. Germline CDR1 is SGDLS and CDR2 is YYNGEE. The CDR3 loop spans 16 amino acids. V lost 4 bases to trimming and J lost 3 bases, with 14 bases between them. In DNA form, the CDR3 reads TGTGCCAGCAGCCCGAGTCCGGTGAGTGGGGCCAACGTCCTGACTTTC. As protein: CASSPSPVSGANVLTF.

The chain combines TRBV2 with TRBJ1-4, with no clear D. The germline gives CDR1 SNHLY, CDR2 FYNNEI. V was shortened by 5 bases and J by 7 bases, with 14 bases between the two germline ends. The CDR3 extends over 14 amino acids. The CDR3 DNA is TGTGCCAGCAGTTCAGGCCTATTGCGTGAAAAACTGTTTTTT. It yields the protein CASSSGLLREKLFF. Looking up the rest from reference TRBV2 and TRBJ1-4 gives the full variable domain: EPEVTQTPSHQVTQMGQEVILRCVPISNHLYFYWYRQILGQKVEFLVSFYNNEISEKSEIFDDQFSVERPDGSNFTLKIRSTKLEDSAMYFCASSSGLLREKLFFGSGTQLSVL.

This rearrangement joins TRBV7-3 to TRBJ2-1; D gene ambiguous. This CDR3 has 13 amino acids. Germline V gene sequence: CDR1 SGHTA, CDR2 FQGTGA. V lost 1 base and J lost 8, with 9 bases in between. The CDR3 loop reads CASSLIYSDEQFF. The CDR3, as DNA: TGTGCCAGCAGCTTAATATATTCGGATGAGCAGTTCTTC.

The rearrangement joins TRBV29-1 to TRBJ1-2; weak D call: TRBD1 (6 bases). V was shortened by 6 bases and J by 4 bases, with 21 bases between the two germline ends. Germline V gene lookup returns CDR1 SQVTM and CDR2 ANQGSEA. There are 15 residues in the CDR3. In DNA form, the CDR3 reads TGCAGCGTGGATACAGGGAAAGAGATCTCCTATGGCTACACCTTC. Its translation: CSVDTGKEISYGYTF. Full variable domain (remainder filled in from reference TRBV29-1 and TRBJ1-2): SAVISQKPSRDICQRGTSLTIQCQVDSQVTMMFWYRQQPGQSLTLIATANQGSEATYESGFVIDKFPISRPNLTFSTLTVSNMSPEDSSIYLCSVDTGKEISYGYTFGSGTRLTVV.

V and J are TRBV27 and TRBJ2-5, with 14 bases that match TRBD2. With V trimmed by 5 bases and J by 2 bases, 10 bases remained unmatched. Germline V gene lookup returns CDR1 MNHEY and CDR2 SMNVEV (reference sequence). The CDR3 has 18 amino acids. Here the CDR3 DNA reads TGTGCCAGCAGTACTCGACTAGCGGGAGGGCCGGGGCAAGAGACCCAGTACTTC. Its protein is CASSTRLAGGPGQETQYF.

Here the CDR3 reads CASSSRQGGYEQYF. The CDR3 nucleotides read TGTGCCAGCAGCTCTCGACAGGGGGGGTACGAGCAGTACTTC. The chain is built from TRBV7-9 and TRBJ2-7, with 9 bases lining up with TRBD1. With V trimmed by 4 bases and J by 4 bases, 5 bases remained unmatched. The length of the CDR3 is 14 residues. Germline V gene data show CDR1 as SEHNR and CDR2 as FQNEAQ (reference sequence).

The chain uses TRBV9 and TRBJ1-5, with D possibly matching TRBD1 (5 bases). This CDR3 spans 14 amino acids. V lost 3 bases, J lost 2 bases, and 9 bases lay in between. Germline CDR1 and CDR2: SGDLS and YYNGEE. The CDR3 spells CASSGGRGNQPQHF. CDR3 DNA sequence: TGTGCCAGCAGCGGGGGGAGGGGCAATCAGCCCCAGCATTTT.

The chain recombines TRBV29-1 with TRBJ1-1; 8 bases match TRBD1. J was trimmed by 7 bases and V by 6 bases; bases with no gene match: 10. CDR3 size: 13 residues. CDR1 is SQVTM and CDR2 is ANQGSEA in the germline V gene. CDR3 protein: CSVTDRVILEAFF. CDR3 bases: TGCAGCGTGACGGACAGGGTAATACTTGAAGCTTTCTTT.

The rearrangement uses TRBV6-6 and TRBJ2-1, with D perhaps matching TRBD2 (5 bases). Looked up from germline, CDR1 is MNHNY and CDR2 is SVGAGI (reference sequence). CDR3 length: 15 amino acids. The V end lost 3 bases, the J end lost 9 bases, and 18 bases lay between the germline ends. CDR3 sequence: CASSYSSLSGSEQFF. The CDR3 bases are TGTGCCAGCAGTTATAGCAGTTTAAGCGGCAGTGAGCAGTTCTTC.

The chain has TRBV28 and TRBJ2-7; D may be TRBD2 (6 bases). CDR1 is MDHEN and CDR2 is SYDVKM in the germline V gene. CDR3 length equals 12 residues. The V and J ends lost 3 bases and 3 bases respectively, with 6 bases between them. The CDR3 sequence is CASSLRDYEQYF. The CDR3 DNA sequence: TGTGCCAGCAGTTTGCGGGACTACGAGCAGTACTTC.

This rearrangement joins TRBV7-2 to TRBJ2-7; 8 positions match TRBD1. Germline trimming cut 2 bases from V and 5 bases from J; bases unmatched to any gene: 14. This CDR3 contains 17 residues. Germline lookup yields CDR1 SGHTA and CDR2 FQGNSA. CDR3 in amino acids: CASSLTPPTGGGNEQYF. The CDR3 DNA sequence: TGTGCCAGCAGCTTAACGCCGCCAACAGGGGGAGGTAACGAGCAGTACTTC.

V and J are TRBV11-3 and TRBJ2-5; TRBD2 aligns across 11 bases. The length of the CDR3 is 17 residues. The germline V gene has CDR1 SGHNT and CDR2 YENEEA. The J segment lost 0 bases and the V segment lost 0 bases, leaving 3 bases of the junction unmatched. DNA for the CDR3: TGTGCCAGCAGCTTAGAGGGACTAGCGGCGTACCAAGAGACCCAGTACTTC. Translation: CASSLEGLAAYQETQYF.

The rearrangement joins TRBV7-9 to TRBJ2-1; 7 nucleotides align to TRBD2. The CDR3 loop spans 16 amino acids. V trimming: 7 bases; J trimming: 8 bases; junction bases outside the gene matches: 17. Germline CDR1 reads SEHNR; CDR2 reads FQNEAQ (reference sequence). The CDR3 reads CASTNDRPRGGYEQFF. CDR3 nucleotides: TGTGCCAGCACCAACGACCGACCCCGGGGAGGGTATGAGCAGTTCTTC.

The chain is built from TRBV28 and TRBJ2-5; TRBD1 matches 7 bases. CDR3 size: 14 residues. Germline V lookup: CDR1 MDHEN, CDR2 SYDVKM. V lost 4 bases to trimming and J lost 3 bases; unmatched junction nucleotides: 5. This chain's CDR3 is CASSWVRGKETQYF. The CDR3 coding sequence is TGTGCCAGCAGTTGGGTCAGGGGGAAAGAGACCCAGTACTTC.

In its sample, this clone was seen a few times. The chain employs TRBV7-9 and TRBJ2-1; 10 bases agree with TRBD1. The CDR3 contains 14 residues. Trimming cost V 5 bases and J 9 bases; bases outside gene matches: 7. CDR1 is SEHNR, CDR2 FQNEAQ, per germline (reference sequence). The DNA for the CDR3 is TGTGCCAGCAGCCCCGGGACAGGGGTTGGTGAGCAGTTCTTC. Amino acid sequence: CASSPGTGVGEQFF.

The chain uses TRBV18 and TRBJ2-1; 9 bases agree with TRBD1. This CDR3 contains 15 residues. Germline CDR1 is KGHSH and CDR2 is LQKENI. Germline trimming cut 3 bases from V and 7 bases from J; bases unmatched to any gene: 7. CDR3 DNA sequence: TGTGCCAGCTCACCGACCGGGACAGGGTTAAATGAGCAGTTCTTC. Translation gives CASSPTGTGLNEQFF.

The chain links TRBV9 to TRBJ2-3; 12 bases align to TRBD2. V lost 3 bases to trimming and J lost 1 base; unmatched junction nucleotides: 6. CDR3 length: 17 amino acids. In germline, CDR1 is SGDLS, CDR2 YYNGEE. CDR3 in amino acids: CASSGGTSGWGTDTQYF. CDR3 sequence (DNA): TGTGCCAGCAGCGGCGGGACTAGCGGGTGGGGCACAGATACGCAGTATTTT.

The rearrangement uses TRBV11-1 and TRBJ2-2; 7 bases are a match to TRBD1. V dropped 6 bases and J dropped 8; count of bases not matched to a gene: 9. This CDR3 has 14 residues. Germline loops: CDR1 SGHAT, CDR2 FQDESV (reference sequence). The CDR3 loop reads CASSGTGDFGELFF. DNA of the CDR3: TGTGCCAGCAGTGGAACAGGGGATTTTGGGGAGCTGTTTTTT.

The gene calls are TRBV27 and TRBJ2-7; possible D gene TRBD2, 5 bases. The CDR3 extends over 16 amino acids. Per the germline V gene, CDR1 is MNHEY and CDR2 is SMNVEV (reference sequence). V was trimmed by 5 bases and J by 6 bases, leaving 23 bases between them. CDR3 nucleotides: TGTGCCAGCAGTCCCCTAGGAGAGGTGAGGGCAGGCGAGCAGTACTTC. It encodes CASSPLGEVRAGEQYF.

This clone was seen a few times. CDR3 sequence reads: CASSYRAQPGFF. The CDR3 DNA reads TGTGCCAGCAGTTACAGAGCCCAGCCAGGGTTCTTC. The chain carries TRBV6-6 and TRBJ2-1; D not certain. Looked up from germline, CDR1 is MNHNY and CDR2 is SVGAGI (reference sequence). V lost 2 bases and J 15 bases, leaving 14 bases between the germline ends. CDR3 length: 12 amino acids.